This paragraph covers one T cell receptor (beta chain) sequence. MiXCR, applied by TCRdb to the RT-PCR reads, yields one record per CDR3 protein. The sample has 450,000 to 600,000 distinct CDR3 sequences, about 7.6% seen once. This sample is drawn from a study of response to subunit inactivated influenza vaccine. The CDR3 runs to 16 residues. CDR1 is DFQATT and CDR2 is SNEGSKA in the germline V gene (reference sequence). The junction had 4 bases not matched to a gene; V was cut back by 1 base and J by 0 bases. This sequence joins TRBV20-1 and TRBJ2-1; 9 bases agree with TRBD1. The sample consisted of PBMCs from blood, taken around 25 months after vaccination. This TCR derives from a man aged 50 to 69 who received an inactivated influenza vaccine. The CDR3 region is CSARGPTGGSYNEQFF. The DNA for the CDR3 is TGCAGTGCTAGAGGTCCGACAGGGGGCTCCTACAATGAGCAGTTCTTC.